Sequencing of this TCR beta chain was carried out in a study of blood T cells in healthy people across ages. Study conclusions and caveats: Possibly, changes in expanded clonotypes were confounded because donor CMV status was unknown.

This clonotype was observed at least ten times. Its target is unknown. At one of its ends the junction is not consistent with the germline gene, which may arise from a read error. Next came a second PCR, run for roughly 6 to 11 cycles, which used a sample-barcoded 5' primer along with a J-beta primer mix. TCRdb independently ran MiXCR on the 5' RACE reads; one entry per CDR3 protein. The sample gives around 690,000 distinct CDR3 sequences, about 53% of which show up once; around 37% is in the top ten. Germline values: CDR1 SGHRS, CDR2 YFSETQ. The CDR3 length is 14 residues. The sequencing input was blood. The clonotype was recovered from a man aged 55 to 70 in good health. The rearrangement uses TRBV5-1 and TRBJ2-5; TRBD2 matches at 8 bases. This chain's CDR3 is CASSLTSGQETQYF. As DNA, the CDR3 is TGTGCCAGCAGTTTAACTAGCGGACAAGAGACCCAGTACTTC.